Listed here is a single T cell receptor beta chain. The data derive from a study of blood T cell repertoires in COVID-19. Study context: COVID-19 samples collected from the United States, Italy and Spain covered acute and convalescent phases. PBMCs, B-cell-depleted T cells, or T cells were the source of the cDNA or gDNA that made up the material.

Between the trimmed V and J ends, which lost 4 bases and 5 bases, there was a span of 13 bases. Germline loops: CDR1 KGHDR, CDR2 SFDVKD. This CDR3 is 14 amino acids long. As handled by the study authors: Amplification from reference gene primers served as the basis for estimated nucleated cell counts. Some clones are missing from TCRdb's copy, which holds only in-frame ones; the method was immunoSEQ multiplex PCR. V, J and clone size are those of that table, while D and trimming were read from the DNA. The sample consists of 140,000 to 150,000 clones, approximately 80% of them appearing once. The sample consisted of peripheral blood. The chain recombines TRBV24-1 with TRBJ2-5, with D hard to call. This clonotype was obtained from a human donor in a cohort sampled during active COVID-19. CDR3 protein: CATSEGLARETQYF. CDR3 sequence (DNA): TGTGCCACCAGTGAGGGCCTGGCCAGGGAGACCCAGTACTTC.